This T cell receptor (beta chain) was captured by sequencing in a study of control samples from healthy donors and cancer patients. The repertoire was sequenced with immunoSEQ multiplex PCR; TCRdb's copy has only in-frame clones and lacks some. This table holds 250,000 to 300,000 clones, over 70% found once. The CDR3 totals 15 residues. The V gene end was trimmed by 5 bases and the J gene end by 0 bases; junction bases not matched to a gene: 7. From germline, CDR1 is SEHNR and CDR2 FQNEAQ (reference sequence). What was sequenced was PBMCs. The chain employs TRBV7-9 and TRBJ2-7, with 7 bases that match TRBD2. This clonotype was sampled from an older woman with lung cancer. CDR3 nucleotides: TGTGCCAGCAGCCTAACTAGCGAGAGCTCCTACGAGCAGTACTTC. The encoded protein is CASSLTSESSYEQYF.